This T cell receptor (beta chain) came from a study of OX40 agonist ivuxolimab in advanced cancers. Overall study context: Every patient in dose escalation had hepatocellular carcinoma, melanoma, renal cell or head and neck cancer. Study-level points and caveats: The study observed clonal expansion of CD4+ and CD8+ blood T cells by week 6 at 0.1 to 3.0 mg/kg.

On this clone itself: As yet, its antigen is unknown.

This table comes from immunoSEQ multiplex PCR, and its TCRdb copy is limited to in-frame clones, with some not included. The data show around 80,000 clones, about 86% seen once. This TCR was sampled from an adult with an advanced solid tumor such as melanoma, head and neck, liver or kidney cancer. Sequenced material: CD4+ or CD8+ T cells sorted from blood, taken in a trial of the OX40 agonist ivuxolimab.

This CDR3 reads CASSDPLLAGGRSGELFF. DNA for the CDR3: TGCGCCAGCAGTGATCCCCTCCTAGCGGGGGGAAGGAGCGGGGAGCTGTTTTTT. This sequence joins TRBV10-1 and TRBJ2-2; 11 bases match TRBD2. This CDR3 has 18 residues. Germline CDR1 is WNHNN and CDR2 is SYGVQD (reference sequence). V shed 3 bases and J 7 bases; nucleotides not matched to a gene: 13.